This is a list of T cell receptor beta chains from one sample in a study of shared clonotypes between healthy human individuals. Only in-frame clones appear in the TCRdb table, and some are missing; sequencing was by immunoSEQ multiplex PCR. Of around 690,000 clones listed, about 90% are singletons. The sample taken for sequencing was memory CD8+ T cells from PBMCs. These receptors came from a young man in good health. Some clones in this sample may be carry-over from other donors' samples. Both conserved end residues are part of each CDR3. The D gene is left open where the match is weak. The listing skips clone size in some rows; elsewhere it reads once, few, many or a size class.

CDR3	DNA	V	D	size	J
CAAAKTDSYEQYF	TGTGCCGCCGCCAAGACAGACTCCTACGAGCAGTACTTC	TRBV2	-	few	TRBJ2-7
CAISEDSYNSPLHF	TGTGCCATCAGTGAGGACAGCTATAATTCACCCCTCCACTTT	TRBV10-3	-	few	TRBJ1-6
CASSLTRGSYEQYF	TGTGCCAGCAGCTTAACCAGGGGATCCTACGAGCAGTACTTC	TRBV7-9	-	-	TRBJ2-7
CASSLGGWIGNQPQHF	TGTGCCAGCAGCTTAGGCGGCTGGATAGGCAATCAGCCCCAGCATTTT	TRBV7-2	-	-	TRBJ1-5
CASSLSRDLNTEAFF	TGTGCCAGCAGTTTATCGAGGGACTTGAACACTGAAGCTTTCTTT	TRBV27	-	-	TRBJ1-1
CASSSTGNLRSQYF	TGTGCCAGCAGCTCGACAGGGAACCTACGATCGCAGTACTTC	TRBV7-2	TRBD1	-	TRBJ2-7
CASSLLGNEQYF	TGTGCCAGCAGTTTATTAGGGAACGAGCAGTACTTC	TRBV28	-	once	TRBJ2-7
CAISEFDSGRGEQFF	TGTGCCATCAGTGAGTTTGATAGCGGGAGGGGAGAGCAGTTCTTC	TRBV10-3	TRBD2	many	TRBJ2-1
CASSLRQGASTTEAFF	TGTGCCAGCAGCTTAAGACAGGGGGCGTCGACCACTGAAGCTTTCTTT	TRBV7-9	TRBD1	-	TRBJ1-1
CASSLENAGTGHRKGNQPQHF	TGTGCCAGTAGTCTGGAAAACGCCGGGACCGGCCATCGTAAGGGCAATCAGCCCCAGCATTTT	TRBV19	-	-	TRBJ1-5